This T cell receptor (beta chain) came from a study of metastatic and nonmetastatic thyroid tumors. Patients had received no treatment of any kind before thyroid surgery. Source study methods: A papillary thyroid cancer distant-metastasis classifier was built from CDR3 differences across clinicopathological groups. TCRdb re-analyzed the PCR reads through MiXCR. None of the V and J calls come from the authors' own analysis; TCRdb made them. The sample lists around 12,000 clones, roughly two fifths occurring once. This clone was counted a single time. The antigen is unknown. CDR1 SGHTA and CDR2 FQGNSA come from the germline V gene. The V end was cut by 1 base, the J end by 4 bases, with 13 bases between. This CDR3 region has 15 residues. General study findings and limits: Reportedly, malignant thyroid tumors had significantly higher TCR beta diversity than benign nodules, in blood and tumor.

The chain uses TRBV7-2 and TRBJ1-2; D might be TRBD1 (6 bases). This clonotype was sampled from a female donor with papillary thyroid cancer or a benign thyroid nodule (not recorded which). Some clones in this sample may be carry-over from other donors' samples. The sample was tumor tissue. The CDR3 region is CASSLGARQAYGYTF. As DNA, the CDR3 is TGTGCCAGCAGCTTAGGAGCGCGACAGGCCTATGGCTACACCTTC. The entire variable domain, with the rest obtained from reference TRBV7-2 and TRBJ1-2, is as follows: GAGVSQSPSNKVTEKGKDVELRCDPISGHTALYWYRQSLGQGLEFLIYFQGNSAPDKSGLPSDRFSAERTGGSVSTLTIQRTQQEDSAVYLCASSLGARQAYGYTFGSGTRLTVV.